The 9 T cell receptor beta chains presented below share a single source sample, sequenced in a study of T-cell memory formation after mild COVID-19. MiXCR was run by TCRdb on the 5' RACE reads, yielding one entry per CDR3 protein. The sample lists more than 150,000 distinct CDR3 sequences, 20% to 25% occurring once. Sequencing input: PBMCs or a T cell subset sorted from them (not recorded which). The receptors were gathered from an adult woman who had mild COVID-19 (a few samples of this study predate the infection). Cell type and time point are not known.

The rearrangement uses TRBV7-9 and TRBJ1-6; 9 bases align to TRBD1. With V trimmed by 5 bases and J by 9 bases, 5 bases remained unmatched. The CDR3 is 14 amino acids. CDR1 SEHNR and CDR2 FQNEAQ come from the germline V gene (reference sequence). The CDR3 nucleotides are TGTGCCAGCAGCGATACAGGGGGCGCTTCACCCCTCCACTTT. Its translation is CASSDTGGASPLHF.

This clonotype was counted between two and nine times. The chain combines TRBV19 with TRBJ1-2, with 7 bases aligning to TRBD1. This CDR3 region has 13 residues. Germline CDR1 LNHDA, CDR2 SQIVND (reference sequence). Trimming removed 6 bases from V and 4 bases from J; junction bases left unmatched: 5. The CDR3, as DNA: TGTGCCAGTAGGACAGGGCTGGGCTATGGCTACACCTTC. Translation gives CASRTGLGYGYTF.

This chain joins TRBV5-4 and TRBJ2-3, with D perhaps assigned TRBD1 or TRBD2 (6 bases each). In germline, CDR1 is SGHNT, CDR2 YYREEE (reference sequence). This CDR3 is built from 15 residues. The V end was cut by 2 bases, the J end by 5 bases, with 15 bases between. CDR3 amino acids: CASSLRGVVVDTQYF. The CDR3 nucleotides are TGTGCCAGCAGCTTAAGGGGGGTCGTTGTAGATACGCAGTATTTT.

This clonotype was found a few times. The chain has TRBV6-5 and TRBJ1-2, with 7 nucleotides matching TRBD1. CDR1 is MNHEY and CDR2 is SVGAGI in the germline V gene. V lost 5 bases, J lost 4 bases, and 13 bases stayed unmatched. CDR3 size: 16 residues. This chain's CDR3 is CASSNPSGTEGYGYTF. The CDR3 nucleotides read TGTGCCAGCAGTAACCCCTCCGGGACAGAAGGCTATGGCTACACCTTC.

This clonotype was counted between two and nine times. CDR3 sequence: CASKAAEDTQYF. Written as DNA, the CDR3 is TGTGCCAGCAAGGCAGCGGAGGATACGCAGTATTTT. J is TRBJ2-3 and V is TRBV11-2, with a possible D match to TRBD2 (5 bases). CDR3 length: 12 residues. CDR1 and CDR2 (germline): SGHAT, FQNNGV. The germline V and J ends were trimmed by 7 bases and 6 bases, with 11 bases remaining between them.

This clonotype showed up just a few times. J is TRBJ2-1 and V is TRBV11-3; 9 nucleotides line up with TRBD2. The CDR3 runs 16 residues. Germline CDR1 is SGHNT and CDR2 is YENEEA. With V trimmed by 5 bases and J by 4 bases, 9 bases remained unmatched. The CDR3 DNA reads TGTGCCAGCAGCCAAGTAGCGGGAGAGGTGTACAATGAGCAGTTCTTC. This translates into CASSQVAGEVYNEQFF.

The chain has TRBV6-5 and TRBJ1-5, with D possibly TRBD1 on 5 matching bases. The CDR3 spans 14 residues. V lost 4 bases and J lost 1, with 8 bases in between. CDR1 and CDR2 from the germline V gene are MNHEY and SVGAGI. CDR3 sequence (DNA): TGTGCCAGCAGTTCGGGACCGAGCAATCAGCCCCAGCATTTT. Translated, it gives CASSSGPSNQPQHF.

The CDR3 sequence: CASSPRVVGTDTQYF. Written as DNA, the CDR3 is TGTGCCAGCAGCCCCAGGGTAGTAGGCACAGATACGCAGTATTTT. The V call is TRBV2, the J call TRBJ2-3; tentative D call: TRBD1 (5 bases). Germline CDR1 and CDR2: SNHLY and FYNNEI. The length of the CDR3 is 15 residues. The germline V and J ends were trimmed by 6 bases and 1 base, with 14 bases remaining between them.

In its sample, this clonotype was seen a few times. V gene TRBV20-1 combines with J gene TRBJ2-7; TRBD2 matches 11 bases. V shed 5 bases, J shed 6 bases, and the junction held 3 bases outside the gene matches. Germline CDR1 is DFQATT and CDR2 is SNEGSKA (reference sequence). The CDR3 loop spans 12 amino acids. This chain's CDR3 is CSASLAGVEQYF. CDR3 sequence (DNA): TGCAGTGCTTCACTAGCGGGGGTCGAGCAGTACTTC.